This T cell receptor beta chain came from a study of blood T cell repertoires in COVID-19 (dated by TCRdb to between 2020 and 2021). Concerning the study at large: Collaborator samples came from the United States, Italy and Spain and covered acute and convalescent phases of COVID-19. Nearly every sample came with metadata listing a de-identified subject ID, COVID-19 status, age in years and sex. The prospective study material was composed of cDNA or gDNA derived from T cells, B-cell-depleted T cells, or PBMCs. Subjects who had been exposed to COVID-19, were actively infected with it, or had recovered from it provided the deeply sampled blood TCRbeta repertoires that made up the dataset. HLA class I and class II types, where available, came from metadata supplied by the sample provider rather than from assay-based typing. The repertoires were released in a freely available public database meant as a resource for research on the immune response to SARS-CoV-2. Samples were obtained from the ongoing ImmuneRACE study (first 160 participants) and from some 1,300 subjects provided by 6 global collaborators. What the study reported, not specific to this receptor: Clinical and demographic metadata were provided uncurated, with the amount varying by source and participant.

CDR1 is given as LNHDA and CDR2 as SQIVND, both from the germline V gene (reference sequence). V is cut by 4 bases and J by 2 bases, and the space between the germline ends is 12 bases. Measured from the cysteine to the phenylalanine, the CDR3 is 14 residues long. Only CDR3 DNA is held: 42 bases, read in frame from base 1. TCRbeta CDR3 regions were amplified from genomic DNA by means of the immunoSEQ Assay, a bias-controlled multiplex PCR. For the original study's pipeline: Nucleated cell counts per sample were estimated from amplification of reference gene primers within the assay. Sequence reads were collapsed and filtered to measure the absolute abundance of every unique TCRbeta CDR3 rearrangement. For each sample, productive Simpson clonality was calculated as the square root of Simpson's diversity index across productive rearrangements. The source is immuneACCESS, and TCRdb retained only in-frame sequences with V and J called. Part of the clones is not carried over; for the studies checked, unresolved V genes explain less than half of this, and the remainder is unexplained. V, J and clone size reflect that table, while D and trimming were determined from the DNA. Counted in this sample were about 200,000 clones; about 92% of them appeared once. 0.95% to 1.5% of the sample comes from the top ten.

The collaborating institutions used their own protocols to collect whole blood in K2EDTA tubes. For TCRbeta analysis, collaborator samples were shipped as frozen whole blood, as isolated PBMCs, or as DNA extracted from either sample type. As for this clone: The antigen this receptor binds is unknown. Nothing much larger sits one base from this clone, and base qualities are not available.

The clonotype was recovered from a man younger than 40 with acute or convalescent COVID-19. Sequenced material: peripheral blood. The V gene is TRBV19 and the J gene is TRBJ2-7; TRBD2 might be the D gene, on 6 matching bases. The bases read TGTGCCAGTAGTACGAGGGAGGCACCCTACGAGCAGTACTTC. Translated, it gives CASSTREAPYEQYF.